The clone carrying this T cell receptor beta chain turned up a few times. The data originate from a study of T-cell reconstitution after alpha-beta-depleted transplantation in children. Construction of the TCRbeta library involved unique molecular identifiers. TCRdb redid the calling of the PCR reads with MiXCR, one entry per CDR3 protein. The data show about 110,000 distinct CDR3 sequences, about 6.5% seen once. The CDR3 has 16 amino acids. Germline V gene lookup returns CDR1 MNHEY and CDR2 SVGEGT. V lost 0 bases and J 0 bases, leaving 12 bases between the germline ends. The sample here was PBMCs, mostly from graft donor cells, taken 360 days after TCRalphabeta/CD19-depleted stem cell transplant. The clonotype was recovered from a male patient between 2 and 10 years old who had a stem cell transplant for acute lymphoblastic leukemia, so the T cells may come from the graft donor. This chain uses TRBV6-2 or TRBV6-3 with TRBJ2-7; D is uncertain. Written as DNA, the CDR3 is TGTGCCAGCAGTTACTCAAGGTCAGCCGGCTCCTACGAGCAGTACTTC. It is translated as CASSYSRSAGSYEQYF.